This T cell receptor beta chain was found in a study of CXCR3-negative and CXCR3-positive naive CD8 T cells. Looking at the study overall: Summed over all libraries, TRB reads came to 110 million to 150 million, with about 1.5 +/- 0.3 million per library. Study-level findings and limits: Similar TRBV-TRBJ usage characterized naive CXCR3-negative and CXCR3-positive cells; memory cells differed. More hydrophobic TRB CDR3s were found in CXCR3-positive naive cells than in CXCR3-negative naive cells.

Concerning this clonotype: Its antigen is undetermined.

cDNA libraries for TRB were generated by 5' RACE incorporating UMI labels. TCRdb derives one entry per CDR3 protein from the 5' RACE reads, leaving out DNA. The sample has 120,000 to 150,000 distinct CDR3 sequences, and its top ten clones hold over 0.25%. The CDR3 consists of 17 residues. Germline assignment: CDR1 SNHLY and CDR2 FYNNEI. This rearrangement joins TRBV2 to TRBJ2-2; checking the TCRdb D call of TRBD2 is not possible without DNA. Material: naive CXCR3+ CD8+ T cells from blood. Subset described: CD45RO-CCR7+CD27+CD95- naive CD8+ T cells expressing CXCR3 (TNR3+). This TCR was sampled from a human donor in good health. Some clones in this sample may be carry-over from other donors' samples. The CDR3 sequence: CASSPGTSGSFVEELFF.